This entry concerns a single T cell receptor (beta chain). Its specificity is not known. The record originates from a study of cytomegalovirus exposure and HLA in healthy donors. Study-level points and caveats: The authors later linked a missense DCLRE1C variant to TCR beta V- and J-gene trimming. Common viral pathogens (according to a later analysis) appeared linked to several of the most significant clusters. A later analysis found TCR association rates differed by HLA locus, highest for DRB1 and lowest for HLA-C. 87-base-pair reads could not separate some V segments, including TRBV6-2 and TRBV6-3.

V lost 5 bases and J 5 bases, leaving 12 bases between the germline ends. The CDR3 sequence is 13 residues long. Germline values: CDR1 SGHVS, CDR2 FQNEAQ. A multiplex PCR was run with 60 Vbeta primers and 13 Jbeta primers. The repertoire was sequenced with immunoSEQ multiplex PCR; TCRdb's copy has only in-frame clones and lacks some. The repertoire includes 150,000 to 200,000 clones, approximately 71% of them detected once, and 1.4% to 1.5% sits in the top ten. V gene TRBV7-8 combines with J gene TRBJ1-1, with D tentatively TRBD1 (5 bases). This clonotype was obtained from a man aged 45-65 years in good health and CMV-seronegative. The source material was PBMCs. This CDR3 is CASSTRQLTEAFF. CDR3 DNA sequence: TGTGCCAGCAGCACCCGACAGTTAACTGAAGCTTTCTTT.